This is a list of T cell receptor beta chains from one sample in a study of shared clonotypes between healthy human individuals. Sequencing was performed with immunoSEQ multiplex PCR; in TCRdb, only in-frame clones are kept and a portion is missing. The data hold about 770,000 clones, with roughly 72% observed a single time. Sequencing was done on a sample of memory CD4+ T cells sorted from blood. The receptor set was obtained from a woman aged 25 to 45 in good health. Both conserved end residues are part of each CDR3. A D gene is named only where the DNA matches it firmly. Where a row states a size, it is once, few, many or the class of an expanded clone; other rows omit it.

D,length,V,size,J,DNA,CDR3
TRBD2,12,TRBV9,.,TRBJ2-3,TGTGCCAGCAGCGGACTAGCGGGGACGCAGTATTTT,CASSGLAGTQYF
.,16,TRBV9,.,TRBJ1-1,TGTGCCAGCAGCGTAGCCCCTCAGGGCGTGAACACTGAAGCTTTCTTT,CASSVAPQGVNTEAFF
.,13,TRBV18,.,TRBJ1-1,TGTGCCAGCCGAGGATTCTTGAACACTGAAGCTTTCTTT,CASRGFLNTEAFF
.,15,TRBV2,.,TRBJ2-1,TGTGCCAGCAGGCCCCTCGCCAGCTCCTACAATGAGCAGTTCTTC,CASRPLASSYNEQFF
.,14,TRBV5-1,few,TRBJ2-7,TGCGCCAGCAGCCCCGGACAGGGAGGGGGCGAGCAGTACTTC,CASSPGQGGGEQYF
.,14,TRBV7-9,.,TRBJ1-1,TGTGCCAGCAGCTTTTCTGGGGGCAGAACTGAAGCTTTCTTT,CASSFSGGRTEAFF
.,13,TRBV25-1,.,TRBJ1-2,TGTGCCAGCAGCAGACCGGACAGAAATGGCTACACCTTC,CASSRPDRNGYTF
.,12,TRBV5-1,.,TRBJ2-1,TGCGCCAGCAGCTTGACTTGGGGTGAGCAGTTCTTC,CASSLTWGEQFF
.,14,TRBV7-8,.,TRBJ2-7,TGTGCCAGCAGATCTAAGACTAGTAACCACGAGCAGTACTTC,CASRSKTSNHEQYF
TRBD1,15,TRBV28,.,TRBJ2-2,TGTGCCAGCAGTTTCGACAGGGGTATCACCGGGGAGCTGTTTTTT,CASSFDRGITGELFF
.,14,TRBV6-1,.,TRBJ1-2,TGTGCCAGCAGTGACCGGCCAGGGATCGGTGGCTACACCTTC,CASSDRPGIGGYTF
.,15,TRBV30,.,TRBJ2-3,TGTGCCTGGAGTGTGGGTTCTGCTGGGGGAGATACGCAGTATTTT,CAWSVGSAGGDTQYF
TRBD1,15,TRBV19,few,TRBJ1-5,TGTGCCAGTAGTCCAGGGACAGTGGGGAATCAGCCCCAGCATTTT,CASSPGTVGNQPQHF
.,16,TRBV6-9,.,TRBJ2-3,TGTGCCAGCAGTTATGAACTCGAGGGGCGCGGAGATACGCAGTATTTT,CASSYELEGRGDTQYF
.,14,TRBV19,.,TRBJ2-5,TGTGCCAGTAGGAGGGAAGCGTACCAAGAGACCCAGTACTTC,CASRREAYQETQYF
.,14,TRBV6-1,few,TRBJ2-2,TGTGCCAGCAGGAGAGATTCGGGCACCGGGGAGCTGTTTTTT,CASRRDSGTGELFF
TRBD2,15,TRBV19,.,TRBJ2-7,TGTGCCAGTAGTACTGAAGCGGGGAGCTCCTACGAGCAGTACTTC,CASSTEAGSSYEQYF
.,16,TRBV28,once,TRBJ2-1,TGTGCCAGCAGTACATCGGGGAGAGGTGCCTACAATGAGCAGTTCTTC,CASSTSGRGAYNEQFF
TRBD1,14,TRBV6-5,.,TRBJ1-1,TGTGCCAGCAGCTCCGGGACAGGGACCACTGAAGCTTTCTTT,CASSSGTGTTEAFF
.,15,TRBV6-1,.,TRBJ1-5,TGTGCCAGCAGTGCGTTGACGGTGGGTGATCAGCCCCAGCATTTT,CASSALTVGDQPQHF
TRBD2,15,TRBV5-6,.,TRBJ2-5,TGTGCCAGCAGCTTTCTTAGCGGGGGCCAAGAGACCCAGTACTTC,CASSFLSGGQETQYF
.,15,TRBV10-3,.,TRBJ2-2,TGTGCCATCAGAACAGGACGAAAGAACACCGGGGAGCTGTTTTTT,CAIRTGRKNTGELFF
TRBD2,15,TRBV28,once,TRBJ2-5,TGTGCCAGCAGCCTCATAGCGGGAGAGGGCGAGACCCAGTACTTC,CASSLIAGEGETQYF
.,13,TRBV10-1,few,TRBJ1-2,TGCGCCAGCAGTGAGTCGACGGGGTACGGCTACACCTTC,CASSESTGYGYTF
.,15,TRBV2,.,TRBJ1-4,TGTGCCAGCAGTGGGGACTCTGCAACTAATGAAAAACTGTTTTTT,CASSGDSATNEKLFF
.,16,TRBV4-2,.,TRBJ1-4,TGTGCCAGCAGCCAAGATCAAGGGGCGGCTAATGAAAAACTGTTTTTT,CASSQDQGAANEKLFF
TRBD2,16,TRBV19,few,TRBJ2-7,TGTGCCAGTAGTATCAACCCAAAGGGACTAGCGGGAGGTCTGTACTTC,CASSINPKGLAGGLYF
.,13,TRBV25-1,many,TRBJ2-7,TGTGCCAGCAGTGAATCGGGTCAGGGGGAGCAGTACTTC,CASSESGQGEQYF
.,11,TRBV10-3,.,TRBJ1-1,TGTGCCACTTCCGGAACCACTGAAGCTTTCTTT,CATSGTTEAFF
TRBD1,16,TRBV4-1,once,TRBJ1-5,TGCGCCAGCAGCCAAGGGCCGACAGGGGCTATTCAGCCCCAGCATTTT,CASSQGPTGAIQPQHF
.,13,TRBV2,.,TRBJ2-4,TGTGCCAGCGCCCTTGGACTAAAAAACATTCAGTACTTC,CASALGLKNIQYF
TRBD1,14,TRBV5-1,few,TRBJ2-4,TGCGCCAGCAGCTTTGGGACAGGGGGAAACATTCAGTACTTC,CASSFGTGGNIQYF
.,9,TRBV25-1,.,TRBJ2-4,TGTGCCAGCAGTCGTACAGGGAGCTTC,CASSRTGSF
.,13,TRBV6-1,few,TRBJ1-5,TGTGCCAGCAGTGAGTATAGGGTCCAGCCCCAGCATTTT,CASSEYRVQPQHF
.,13,TRBV5-1,.,TRBJ2-1,TGCGCCAGCAGCTTCGACACCTACAATGAGCAGTTCTTC,CASSFDTYNEQFF
.,14,TRBV2,.,TRBJ2-7,TGTGCCAGCAGTGGAGGGGACCCACCCTACGAGCAGTACTTC,CASSGGDPPYEQYF
.,14,TRBV6-1,few,TRBJ2-7,TGTGCCAGCAGTGCCCGACAGGTCCCCTACGAGCAGTACTTC,CASSARQVPYEQYF
.,13,TRBV2,.,TRBJ2-2,TGTGCCGAACGAGGGACCCCTGGGGGGGAGCTGTTTTTT,CAERGTPGGELFF
.,15,TRBV28,.,TRBJ1-1,TGTGCCAGCAGTTTACTCGGGACCGTGAACACTGAAGCTTTCTTT,CASSLLGTVNTEAFF
.,13,TRBV18,.,TRBJ2-3,TGTGCCAGCTCAAACAGGATCACAGATACGCAGTATTTT,CASSNRITDTQYF
TRBD1,16,TRBV19,.,TRBJ2-1,TGTGCCAGTAGTCTTTACAGGGGCAGGACCTACAATGAGCAGTTCTTC,CASSLYRGRTYNEQFF
.,14,TRBV28,.,TRBJ1-2,TGTGCCAGCAGTGCCCGGGACGCCGGCTATGGCTACACCTTC,CASSARDAGYGYTF
.,15,TRBV9,.,TRBJ1-1,TGTGCCAGCAGCGTAGGGGGGGCAGCAAACACTGAAGCTTTCTTT,CASSVGGAANTEAFF
TRBD1,14,TRBV27,.,TRBJ2-7,TGTGCCAGCAGGGGACAGGGGGAGTTCTACGAGCAGTACTTC,CASRGQGEFYEQYF
TRBD1,14,TRBV15,.,TRBJ2-1,TGTGCCACCAGCAGAGACAGGGGGCGCGATGAGCAGTTCTTC,CATSRDRGRDEQFF
.,10,TRBV21-1,.,TRBJ2-7,TGTGCCAGCAGAAAGGGGGAGCAGTACTTC,CASRKGEQYF
.,13,TRBV11-2,.,TRBJ2-7,TGTGCCAGCAGCTTAGATAGGCCCTACGAGCAGTACTTC,CASSLDRPYEQYF
.,15,TRBV18,.,TRBJ2-7,TGTGCCAGCTCACCACCCGGCGCCAGCTCCTACGAGCAGTACTTC,CASSPPGASSYEQYF
TRBD2,16,TRBV5-4,.,TRBJ2-1,TGTGCCAGCAGCTTACCCCCCAGCGGGAGAGGTAATGAGCAGTTCTTC,CASSLPPSGRGNEQFF
.,14,TRBV27,.,TRBJ1-1,TGTGCCAGCAGTCCGGAAGGGAGGGTCGCTGAAGCTTTCTTT,CASSPEGRVAEAFF
.,14,TRBV28,.,TRBJ1-2,TGTGCCAGCAGAGAAAGCCAGTACAGCTATGGCTACACCTTC,CASRESQYSYGYTF
.,14,TRBV11-3,.,TRBJ2-2,TGTGCCAGCAGCAGATCCCCGAACACCGGGGAGCTGTTTTTT,CASSRSPNTGELFF
TRBD1,14,TRBV6-5,.,TRBJ1-4,TGTGCCAGCAGCGAGGGACAGGGTAATGAAAAACTGTTTTTT,CASSEGQGNEKLFF
TRBD1,14,TRBV6-5,.,TRBJ1-4,TGTGCCAGCAGTCACCGGGACAGAAGCGAAAAACTGTTTTTT,CASSHRDRSEKLFF
.,15,TRBV2,.,TRBJ1-5,TGTGCCAGCAGTGCGACAGATCCTTCTAGTAATCCCCAGCATTTT,CASSATDPSSNPQHF